This TCR beta chain came from a study of blood T cell repertoires in COVID-19. At the level of the study: PBMCs, B-cell-depleted T cells, or T cells were the source of the cDNA or gDNA that made up the material.

CDR3 length: 15 amino acids. Germline CDR1 and CDR2: MGHRA and YSYEKL. The V end lost 0 bases, the J end lost 6 bases, and 12 bases lay between the germline ends. Seattle's enrolled individuals joined amid active infection and were then monitored longitudinally. Original methodology: Reference gene primer amplification gave nucleated cell count estimates. Only in-frame clones appear in the TCRdb table, and some are missing; sequencing was by immunoSEQ multiplex PCR. For V, J and clone size, that table is used; D and trimming come from the DNA. The sample lists 140,000 to 150,000 clones; roughly 85% were seen once.

The sequenced material came from peripheral blood. This sequence was found in a woman aged 55-69 years with COVID-19, enrolled during active disease. V gene TRBV4-1 combines with J gene TRBJ1-5; D is possibly TRBD1 (5 bases). The CDR3 loop reads CASSQEGRGFQPQHF. In nucleotides, the CDR3 is TGCGCCAGCAGCCAAGAAGGGCGGGGGTTTCAGCCCCAGCATTTT.